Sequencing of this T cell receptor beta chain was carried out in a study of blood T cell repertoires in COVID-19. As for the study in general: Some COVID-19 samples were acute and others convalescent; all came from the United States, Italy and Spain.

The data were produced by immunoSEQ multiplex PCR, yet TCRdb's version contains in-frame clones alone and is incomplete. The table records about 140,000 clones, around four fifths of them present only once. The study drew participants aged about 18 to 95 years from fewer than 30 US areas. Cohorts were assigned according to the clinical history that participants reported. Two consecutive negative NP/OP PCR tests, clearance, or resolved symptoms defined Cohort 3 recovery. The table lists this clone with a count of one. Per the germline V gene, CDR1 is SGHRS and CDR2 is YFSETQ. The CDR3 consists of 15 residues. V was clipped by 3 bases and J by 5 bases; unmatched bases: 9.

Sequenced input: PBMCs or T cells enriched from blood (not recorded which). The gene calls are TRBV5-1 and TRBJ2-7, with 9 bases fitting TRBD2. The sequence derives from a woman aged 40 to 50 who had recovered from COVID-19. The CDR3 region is CASSSGTSYGNEQYF. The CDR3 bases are TGCGCCAGCAGCTCAGGGACTAGCTACGGGAACGAGCAGTACTTC.